This T cell receptor (beta chain) was found in a study of early T cells in non-severe SARS-CoV-2 infection. The V segment lost 0 bases and the J segment 1 base; nucleotides outside the gene matches: 2. CDR1 LNHNV and CDR2 YYDKDF come from the germline V gene (reference sequence). This CDR3 has 16 residues. This clonotype occurred a few times. TCRdb analysed the 5' RACE reads with MiXCR anew, one entry per CDR3 protein. The sample has some 80,000 distinct CDR3 sequences; about an eighth are singletons. V gene TRBV15 combines with J gene TRBJ2-3, with 9 bases identical to TRBD2. This clonotype originated in an adult who was a healthcare worker with PCR-confirmed SARS-CoV-2 infection or an uninfected control (not recorded which). The sample consisted of whole blood. CDR3 sequence reads: CATSRDWTSGTDTQYF. The CDR3 coding sequence is TGTGCCACCAGCAGAGATTGGACTAGCGGCACAGATACGCAGTATTTT.